Here is one T cell receptor (beta chain) with its context. Here the CDR3 omits its conserved ending phenylalanine or tryptophan, so a read error is the likely source. Bulk TCR library preparation followed previously described methods with listed TCR primers. TCRdb fed the PCR reads into MiXCR, producing one record per CDR3 protein. Found here are more than 250,000 distinct CDR3 sequences, about a fifth of them singletons; the top ten hold 0.81%. Trimming stripped 10 bases from V and 4 bases from J, with 14 bases between. CDR1 is SNHLY, CDR2 FYNNEI, per germline. The CDR3 sequence is 13 residues long. These data originate in a study of molecular identifiers for immune sequencing clone quantification.

The source of this sequence is a human donor in good health. Some libraries in this study had Jurkat cell RNA spiked in. The chain employs TRBV2 and TRBJ2-1; perhaps TRBD2 as D (6 bases). The sample consisted of naive CD8+ T cells from blood, with Jurkat cell RNA spiked in. Documented subset: FACS-sorted CD8+CD4-CCR7+CD45RA+ naive T cells. CDR3 amino acids: CATQRATYNEQFS. The CDR3, as DNA: TGTGCCACCCAGCGGGCGACTTACAATGAGCAGTTCTCC.